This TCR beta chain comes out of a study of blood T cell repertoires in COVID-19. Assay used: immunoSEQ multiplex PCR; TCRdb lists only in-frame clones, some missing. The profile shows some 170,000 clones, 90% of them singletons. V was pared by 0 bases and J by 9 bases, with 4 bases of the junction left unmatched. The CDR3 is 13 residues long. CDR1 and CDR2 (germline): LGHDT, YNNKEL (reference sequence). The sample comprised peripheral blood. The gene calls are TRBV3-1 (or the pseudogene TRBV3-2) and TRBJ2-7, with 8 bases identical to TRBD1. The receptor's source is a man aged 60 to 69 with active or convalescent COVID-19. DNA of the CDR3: TGTGCCAGCAGCCAAGAGGGGACAGGTCGGCAGTACTTC. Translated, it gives CASSQEGTGRQYF.